This T cell receptor (beta chain) was sequenced in a study of cytomegalovirus exposure and HLA in healthy donors. Findings and caveats of the study: Several V segments, TRBV6-2 and TRBV6-3 among them, could not be told apart and were dropped. Later on, an analysis showed TCR association rates differing by HLA locus, with DRB1 the most and HLA-C the fewest.

This clone was detected once. Its specificity is not known. Distinct nucleotide sequences in the sample also encode this CDR3. V was cut by 4 bases and J by 0 bases, with 10 bases left in between. The CDR3 contains 14 residues. Germline V gene lookup returns CDR1 SGHRS and CDR2 YFSETQ. PCR involved 60 Vbeta and 13 Jbeta primers. Sequencing was performed with immunoSEQ multiplex PCR; in TCRdb, only in-frame clones are kept and a portion is missing. The repertoire holds about 120,000 clones, roughly 10% seen once, with roughly 4.2% in the top ten. This sequence originates from a woman younger than 35 in good health and CMV-seropositive. The sequenced sample was PBMCs. This rearrangement joins TRBV5-1 to TRBJ1-1, with D possibly TRBD1 on 6 matching bases. CDR3 loop: CASSRDTLNTEAFF. The DNA for the CDR3 is TGCGCCAGCAGCCGGGACACATTGAACACTGAAGCTTTCTTT.